This T cell receptor beta chain appears in the sequencing data of a study of technical replicates of blood from a handful of donors. Sequencing used immunoSEQ multiplex PCR; TCRdb keeps in-frame clones, though not all of them. This table holds approximately 94,000 clones, 90% to 96% found once. The TCR originated in a human donor in good health. The sequencing sample was made of T cells isolated from PBMCs.

The CDR3 protein is CASSAKGLARHEQFF. In nucleotides, the CDR3 is TGCGCCAGCAGTGCCAAGGGACTAGCTAGACATGAGCAGTTCTTC. The genes are TRBV10-1 and TRBJ2-1; 9 bases map to TRBD2. Germline assignment: CDR1 WNHNN and CDR2 SYGVQD (reference sequence). Trimming removed 4 bases from V and 8 bases from J; junction bases left unmatched: 9. CDR3 length equals 15 residues.